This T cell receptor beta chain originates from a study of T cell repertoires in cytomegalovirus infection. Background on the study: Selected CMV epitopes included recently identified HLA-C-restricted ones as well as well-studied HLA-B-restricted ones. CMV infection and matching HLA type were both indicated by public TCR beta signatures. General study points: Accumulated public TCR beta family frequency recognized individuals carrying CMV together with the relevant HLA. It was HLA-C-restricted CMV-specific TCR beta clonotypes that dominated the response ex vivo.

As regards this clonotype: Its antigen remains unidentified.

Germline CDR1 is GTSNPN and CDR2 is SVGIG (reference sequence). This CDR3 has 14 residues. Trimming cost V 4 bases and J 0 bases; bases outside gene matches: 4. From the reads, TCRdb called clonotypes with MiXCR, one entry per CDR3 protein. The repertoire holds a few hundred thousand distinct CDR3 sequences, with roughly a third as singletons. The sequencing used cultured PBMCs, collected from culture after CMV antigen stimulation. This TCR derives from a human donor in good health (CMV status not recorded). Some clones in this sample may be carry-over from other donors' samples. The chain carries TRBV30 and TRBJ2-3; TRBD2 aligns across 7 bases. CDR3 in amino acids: CAWKRAGSTDTQYF. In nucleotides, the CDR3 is TGTGCCTGGAAACGAGCGGGGAGCACAGATACGCAGTATTTT.